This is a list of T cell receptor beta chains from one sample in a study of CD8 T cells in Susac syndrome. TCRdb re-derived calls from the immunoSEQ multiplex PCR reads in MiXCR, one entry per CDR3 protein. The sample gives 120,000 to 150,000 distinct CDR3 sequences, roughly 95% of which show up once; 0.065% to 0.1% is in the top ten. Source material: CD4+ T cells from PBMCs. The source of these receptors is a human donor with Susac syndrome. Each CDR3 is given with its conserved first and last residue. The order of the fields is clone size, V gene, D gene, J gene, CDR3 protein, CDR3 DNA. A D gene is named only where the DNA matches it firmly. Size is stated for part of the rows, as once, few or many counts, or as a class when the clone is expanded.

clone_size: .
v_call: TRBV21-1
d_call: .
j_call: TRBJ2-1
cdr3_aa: CASSTILCRTGEFNEQFF
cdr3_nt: TGTGCCAGCAGTACCATACTTTGTCGGACAGGGGAGTTCAATGAGCAGTTCTTC

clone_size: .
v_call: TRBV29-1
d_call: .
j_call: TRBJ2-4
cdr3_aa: CSAGIGSKNIQYF
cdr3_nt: TGCAGCGCTGGGATCGGCAGCAAAAACATTCAGTACTTC

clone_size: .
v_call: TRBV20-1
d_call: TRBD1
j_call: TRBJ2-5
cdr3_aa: CSAGDRGQETQYF
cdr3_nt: TGCAGTGCTGGTGACAGGGGACAAGAGACCCAGTACTTC

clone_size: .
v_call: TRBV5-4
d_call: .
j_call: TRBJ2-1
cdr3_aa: CASSLDASSEQFF
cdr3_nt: TGTGCCAGCAGCTTGGATGCTAGCAGTGAGCAGTTCTTC

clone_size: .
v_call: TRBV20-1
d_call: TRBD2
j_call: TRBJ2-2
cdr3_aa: CSARDALAGAGELFF
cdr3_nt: TGCAGTGCTAGAGATGCACTAGCGGGAGCCGGGGAGCTGTTTTTT

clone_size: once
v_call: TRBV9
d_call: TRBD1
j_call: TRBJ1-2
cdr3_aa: CASSVGTGEFGYTF
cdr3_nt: TGTGCCAGCAGCGTAGGGACAGGGGAATTTGGCTACACCTTC

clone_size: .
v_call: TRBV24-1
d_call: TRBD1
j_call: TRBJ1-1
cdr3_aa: CATSDDRVMGGAEAFF
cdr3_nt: TGTGCCACCAGTGACGACAGGGTGATGGGAGGCGCTGAAGCTTTCTTT

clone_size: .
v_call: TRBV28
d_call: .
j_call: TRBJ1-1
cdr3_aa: CASSFLTSSRTEAFF
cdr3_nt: TGTGCCAGCAGTTTTCTTACCTCATCGAGAACTGAAGCTTTCTTT

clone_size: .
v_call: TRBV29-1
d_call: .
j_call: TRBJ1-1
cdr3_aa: CSVEKRLNTEAFF
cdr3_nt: TGCAGCGTCGAAAAACGCCTGAACACTGAAGCTTTCTTT

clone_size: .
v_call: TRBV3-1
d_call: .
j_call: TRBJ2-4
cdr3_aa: CASSQSGSWDIQYF
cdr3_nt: TGTGCCAGCAGCCAATCGGGCTCGTGGGACATTCAGTACTTC

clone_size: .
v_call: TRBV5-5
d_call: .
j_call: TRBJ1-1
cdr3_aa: CASSFRGSANTEAFF
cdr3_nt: TGTGCCAGCAGCTTCAGGGGATCGGCGAACACTGAAGCTTTCTTT

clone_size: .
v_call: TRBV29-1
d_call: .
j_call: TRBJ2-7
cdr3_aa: CSGRGGFNGEQYF
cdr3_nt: TGCAGCGGTCGTGGGGGTTTCAATGGCGAGCAGTACTTC

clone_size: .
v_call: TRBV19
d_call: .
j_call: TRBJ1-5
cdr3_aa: CATAGDRNQPQHF
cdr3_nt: TGTGCCACTGCTGGGGATCGCAATCAGCCCCAGCATTTT

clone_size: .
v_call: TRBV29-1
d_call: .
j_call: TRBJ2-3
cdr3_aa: CSGRGGPDTQYF
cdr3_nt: TGCAGCGGTCGAGGCGGGCCAGATACGCAGTATTTT

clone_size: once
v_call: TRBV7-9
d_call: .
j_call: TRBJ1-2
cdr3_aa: CASSFSDRGGYTF
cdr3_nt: TGTGCCAGCAGCTTCTCGGACCGCGGTGGCTACACCTTC

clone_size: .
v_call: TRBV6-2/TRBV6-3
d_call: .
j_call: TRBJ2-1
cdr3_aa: CASSYGASSYNEQFF
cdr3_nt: TGTGCCAGCAGTTATGGGGCGAGCTCCTACAATGAGCAGTTCTTC

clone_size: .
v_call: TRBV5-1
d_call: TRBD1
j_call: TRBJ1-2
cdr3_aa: CASRTGTDPYGYTF
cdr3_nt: TGCGCCAGCAGGACCGGGACAGACCCCTATGGCTACACCTTC

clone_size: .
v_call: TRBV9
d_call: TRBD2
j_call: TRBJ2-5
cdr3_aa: CASSALAGGQETQYF
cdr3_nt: TGTGCCAGCAGCGCATTAGCGGGAGGGCAAGAGACCCAGTACTTC

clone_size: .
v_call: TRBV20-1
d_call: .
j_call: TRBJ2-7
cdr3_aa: CSARDQGGSFEQYF
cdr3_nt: TGCAGTGCTAGAGATCAGGGGGGCAGCTTCGAGCAGTACTTC

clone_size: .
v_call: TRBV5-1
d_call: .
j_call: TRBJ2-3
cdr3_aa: CASSSGQSYTDTQYF
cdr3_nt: TGCGCCAGCAGCTCCGGACAGTCCTACACAGATACGCAGTATTTT

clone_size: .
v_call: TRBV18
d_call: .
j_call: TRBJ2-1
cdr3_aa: CASSQGSNEQFF
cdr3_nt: TGTGCCAGCTCACAGGGCTCCAATGAGCAGTTCTTC

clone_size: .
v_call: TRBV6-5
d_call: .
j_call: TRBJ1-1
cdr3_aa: CASIDSEGAEAFF
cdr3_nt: TGTGCCAGCATCGACAGCGAGGGAGCTGAAGCTTTCTTT

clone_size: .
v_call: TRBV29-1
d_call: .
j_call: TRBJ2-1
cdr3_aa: CSVEEDYRERGNNEQFF
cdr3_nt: TGCAGCGTTGAAGAGGACTACCGAGAGAGGGGTAACAATGAGCAGTTCTTC

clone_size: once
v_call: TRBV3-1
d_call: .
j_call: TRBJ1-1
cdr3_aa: CASSPTGSGEAFF
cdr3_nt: TGTGCCAGCAGCCCCACCGGGAGTGGTGAAGCTTTCTTT

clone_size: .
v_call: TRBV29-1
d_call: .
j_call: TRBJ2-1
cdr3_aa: CSAVDRRNEQFF
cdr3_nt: TGCAGCGCCGTGGACAGAAGAAATGAGCAGTTCTTC

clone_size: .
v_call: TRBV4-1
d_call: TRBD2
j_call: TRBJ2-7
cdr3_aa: CASSRTAGVREQYF
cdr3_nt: TGCGCCAGCAGCCGAACAGCGGGAGTCCGCGAGCAGTACTTC

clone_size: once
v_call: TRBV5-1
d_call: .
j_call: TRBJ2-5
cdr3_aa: CASSPPGTYKETQYF
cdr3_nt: TGCGCCAGCAGCCCCCCCGGGACGTACAAAGAGACCCAGTACTTC

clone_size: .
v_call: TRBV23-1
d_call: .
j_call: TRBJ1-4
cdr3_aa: CASSQEKGWPNEKLFF
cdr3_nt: TGCGCCAGCAGTCAAGAGAAGGGGTGGCCTAATGAAAAACTGTTTTTT

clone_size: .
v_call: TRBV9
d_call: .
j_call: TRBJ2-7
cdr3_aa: CASPGTPYEQYF
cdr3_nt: TGTGCCAGCCCAGGGACTCCCTACGAGCAGTACTTC

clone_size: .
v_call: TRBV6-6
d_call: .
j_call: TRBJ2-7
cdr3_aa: CASSRREGGGNEQYF
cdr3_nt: TGTGCCAGCAGCCGACGGGAAGGGGGCGGGAACGAGCAGTACTTC

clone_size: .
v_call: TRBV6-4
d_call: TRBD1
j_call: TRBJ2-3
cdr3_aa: CASSEFTGTGLHTQYF
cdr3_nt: TGTGCCAGCAGTGAATTCACCGGGACAGGGTTACATACGCAGTATTTT

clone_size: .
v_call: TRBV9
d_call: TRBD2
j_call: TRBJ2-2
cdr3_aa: CASSVGLAGGGGELFF
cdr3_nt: TGTGCCAGCAGCGTGGGACTAGCGGGAGGTGGCGGGGAGCTGTTTTTT

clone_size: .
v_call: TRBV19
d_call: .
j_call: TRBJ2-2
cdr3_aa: CASTKTAPTGELFF
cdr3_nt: TGTGCCAGTACCAAGACGGCCCCTACCGGGGAGCTGTTTTTT

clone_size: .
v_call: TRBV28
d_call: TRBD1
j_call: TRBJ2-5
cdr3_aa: CASRPGQGETQYF
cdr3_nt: TGTGCCAGCAGACCGGGACAGGGGGAGACCCAGTACTTC

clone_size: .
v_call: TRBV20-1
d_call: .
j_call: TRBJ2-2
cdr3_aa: CSARGAYHTGELFF
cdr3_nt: TGCAGTGCTAGAGGAGCTTATCACACCGGGGAGCTGTTTTTT

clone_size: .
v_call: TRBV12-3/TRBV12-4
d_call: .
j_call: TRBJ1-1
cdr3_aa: CASSPNSGVAEAFF
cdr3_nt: TGTGCCAGCAGCCCAAATTCAGGAGTCGCTGAAGCTTTCTTT

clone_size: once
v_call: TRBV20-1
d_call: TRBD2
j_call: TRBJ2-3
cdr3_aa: CSKEASGTQYF
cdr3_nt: TGCAGTAAAGAGGCTAGCGGTACGCAGTATTTT

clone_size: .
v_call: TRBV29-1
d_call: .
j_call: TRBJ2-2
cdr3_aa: CSVRRGTGELFF
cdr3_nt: TGCAGCGTTCGCAGGGGAACCGGGGAGCTGTTTTTT

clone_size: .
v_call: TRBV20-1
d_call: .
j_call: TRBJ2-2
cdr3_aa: CSARKAGAVATGELFF
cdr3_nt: TGCAGTGCTAGGAAGGCAGGGGCGGTCGCCACCGGGGAGCTGTTTTTT

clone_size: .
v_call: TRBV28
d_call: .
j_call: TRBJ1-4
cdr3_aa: CASQLEKKLFF
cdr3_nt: TGTGCCAGCCAACTAGAGAAAAAACTGTTTTTT

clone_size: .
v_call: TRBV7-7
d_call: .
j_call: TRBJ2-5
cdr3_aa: CASSGNSGSQETQYF
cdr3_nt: TGTGCTAGCAGCGGAAATAGCGGTAGCCAAGAGACCCAGTACTTC

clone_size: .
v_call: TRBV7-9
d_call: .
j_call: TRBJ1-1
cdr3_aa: CASTSPGMNTEAFF
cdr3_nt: TGTGCCAGCACCAGCCCAGGGATGAACACTGAAGCTTTCTTT

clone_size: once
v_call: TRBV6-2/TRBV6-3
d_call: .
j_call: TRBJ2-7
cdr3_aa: CASRLRGSGYEQYF
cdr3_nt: TGTGCCAGCAGGCTAAGGGGTAGCGGATACGAGCAGTACTTC

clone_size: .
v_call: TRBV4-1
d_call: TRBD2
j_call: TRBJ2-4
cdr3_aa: CASSQDQASGGNIQYF
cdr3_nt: TGCGCCAGCAGCCAAGATCAGGCTAGCGGGGGGAACATTCAGTACTTC

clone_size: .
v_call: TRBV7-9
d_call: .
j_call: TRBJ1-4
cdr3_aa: CASSFNPGGRGTPKLFF
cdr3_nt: TGTGCCAGCAGCTTCAATCCGGGAGGCAGGGGCACACCCAAACTGTTTTTT

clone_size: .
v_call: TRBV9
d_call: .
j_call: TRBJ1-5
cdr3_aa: CASSARIDQPQHF
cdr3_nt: TGTGCCAGCAGCGCGAGAATTGATCAGCCCCAGCATTTT

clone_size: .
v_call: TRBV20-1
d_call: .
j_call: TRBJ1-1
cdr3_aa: CSARPGGSASTEAFF
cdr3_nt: TGCAGTGCTCGACCGGGCGGGTCGGCTTCCACTGAAGCTTTCTTT

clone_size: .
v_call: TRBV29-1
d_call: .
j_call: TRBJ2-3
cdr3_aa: CSLALSTGDTQYF
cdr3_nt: TGCAGCCTGGCCCTCTCTACGGGAGATACGCAGTATTTT

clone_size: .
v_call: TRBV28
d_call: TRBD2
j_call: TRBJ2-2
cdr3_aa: CASSLRLAGGSGELFF
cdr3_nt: TGTGCCAGCAGTTTAAGGCTAGCGGGAGGTTCCGGGGAGCTGTTTTTT

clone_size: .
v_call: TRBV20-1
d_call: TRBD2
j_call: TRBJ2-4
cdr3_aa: CSAGLAGAKNIQYF
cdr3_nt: TGCAGTGCTGGACTAGCGGGGGCCAAAAACATTCAGTACTTC

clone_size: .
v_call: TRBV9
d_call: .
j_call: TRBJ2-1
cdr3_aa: CASSPDWNEQFF
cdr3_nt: TGTGCCAGCAGCCCCGACTGGAATGAGCAGTTCTTC

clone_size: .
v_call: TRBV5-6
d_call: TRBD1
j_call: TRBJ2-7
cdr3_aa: CASSIGQRGLEQYF
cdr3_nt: TGTGCCAGCAGCATTGGACAGAGGGGGCTCGAGCAGTACTTC

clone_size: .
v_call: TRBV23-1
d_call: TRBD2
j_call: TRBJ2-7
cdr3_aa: CASSQMGRGNPLRIYEQYF
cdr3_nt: TGCGCCAGCAGTCAGATGGGGAGGGGCAACCCGCTGCGGATATACGAGCAGTACTTC

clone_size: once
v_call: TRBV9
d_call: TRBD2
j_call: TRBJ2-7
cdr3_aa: CASSVSAGTSGYEQYF
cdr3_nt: TGTGCCAGCAGCGTATCCGCAGGGACTAGCGGCTACGAGCAGTACTTC

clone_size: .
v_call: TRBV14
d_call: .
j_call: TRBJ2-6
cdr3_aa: CASSLPTGANVLTF
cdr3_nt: TGTGCCAGCAGCCTCCCAACTGGGGCCAACGTCCTGACTTTC

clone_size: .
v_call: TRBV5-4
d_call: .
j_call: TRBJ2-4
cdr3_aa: CASSLMSPGQNIQYF
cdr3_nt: TGTGCCAGCAGCTTGATGAGTCCGGGCCAAAACATTCAGTACTTC

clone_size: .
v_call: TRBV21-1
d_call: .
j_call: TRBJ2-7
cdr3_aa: CASSAPKGQSYEQYF
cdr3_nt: TGTGCCAGCAGCGCCCCAAAGGGACAATCCTACGAGCAGTACTTC

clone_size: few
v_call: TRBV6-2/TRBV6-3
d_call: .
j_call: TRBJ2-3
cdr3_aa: CASSQGGDTQYF
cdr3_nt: TGTGCCAGCAGTCAGGGGGGAGATACGCAGTATTTT

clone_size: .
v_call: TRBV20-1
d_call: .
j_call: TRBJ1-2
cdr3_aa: CSASNGAYGYTF
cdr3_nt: TGCAGTGCTAGTAACGGGGCCTATGGCTACACCTTC

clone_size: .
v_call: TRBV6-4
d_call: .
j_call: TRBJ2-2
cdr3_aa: CASSESGTGELFF
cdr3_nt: TGTGCCAGCAGTGAATCCGGAACCGGGGAGCTGTTTTTT